Given below is one TCR beta chain in context. Its antigen is unidentified. The data derive from a study of T-cell reconstitution after alpha-beta-depleted transplantation in children. Whole-study results and caveats: Roughly two months post-transplant, alpha-beta T cells reportedly originated from several hundred graft clones that had expanded. It was surviving recipient T cells and thymic progenitors that gave some patients high TCRbeta diversity at day 60. T-cell counts and diversity were attributed mostly to newly produced T cells one year after transplant.

Using unique molecular identifiers, the investigators prepared the TCRbeta library. One entry per CDR3 protein results from TCRdb running MiXCR on the PCR reads. This sample has 200,000 or so distinct CDR3 sequences, with 7% to 9% found just once. The specimen comprised PBMCs, mostly from graft donor cells, sampled 360 days after TCRalphabeta/CD19-depleted stem cell transplant. This sequence originates from a male patient aged 2 to 10 who had a stem cell transplant for acute myeloid leukemia, so the T cells may come from the graft donor.

In DNA form, the CDR3 reads TGTGCCAGCAGCTCGAGAGCGGGACGGAGCTACGAGCAGTACTTC. It translates to CASSSRAGRSYEQYF. The chain is built from TRBV7-6 and TRBJ2-7, with 7 bases lining up with TRBD2. The V segment lost 4 bases and the J segment 3 bases; nucleotides outside the gene matches: 9. Germline V gene lookup returns CDR1 SGHVS and CDR2 FNYEAQ. The CDR3 length is 15 residues.